One T cell receptor (beta chain) is described in this entry. The CDR3 extends over 13 amino acids. V was shortened by 2 bases and J by 4 bases, with 9 bases between the two germline ends. Germline lookup yields CDR1 GTSNPN and CDR2 SVGIG (reference sequence). The sample is drawn from a study of blood T cell repertoires in COVID-19. Profiling relied on immunoSEQ multiplex PCR, and the TCRdb table lists in-frame clones only, not all of them. Of roughly 160,000 clones listed, approximately 88% are singletons. This sequence originates from a woman aged 60-70 years with acute or convalescent COVID-19. The V and J genes are TRBV30 and TRBJ2-1; no clear D gene. The sample comprised peripheral blood. The CDR3 protein is CAWSSDLYNEQFF. The CDR3 DNA reads as TGTGCCTGGAGTTCTGACTTGTACAATGAGCAGTTCTTC. Full variable domain (remainder filled in from reference TRBV30 and TRBJ2-1): SQTIHQWPATLVQPVGSPLSLECTVEGTSNPNLYWYRQAAGRGLQLLFYSVGIGQISSEVPQNLSASRPQDRQFILSSKKLLLSDSGFYLCAWSSDLYNEQFFGPGTRLTVL.